A selection of T cell receptor beta chains follows, all from one sample in a study of T cell repertoires in ileal Crohn's disease. TCRdb's table, derived via immunoSEQ multiplex PCR, lists solely in-frame clones and lacks some. The data contain tens of thousands of clones, roughly 91% of them seen just once; the ten biggest clones take up approximately 2%. Input material: ileal tissue. Source of these receptors: an adult with Crohn's disease. Each CDR3 is given without its conserved first and last residue. A D gene is named only where the DNA matches it firmly.

V gene: TRBV2
CDR3 length: 15
J gene: TRBJ2-2
D gene: .
CDR3 protein: ASSEFLSGANTGELF

V gene: TRBV6-4
CDR3 length: 12
J gene: TRBJ1-5
D gene: .
CDR3 protein: ASSERFSNQPQH

V gene: TRBV11-3
CDR3 length: 12
J gene: TRBJ2-2
D gene: .
CDR3 protein: ASSLSSLTGELF

V gene: TRBV4-2
CDR3 length: 11
J gene: TRBJ1-2
D gene: .
CDR3 protein: ASSQAPGDGYT

V gene: TRBV2
CDR3 length: 13
J gene: TRBJ2-6
D gene: .
CDR3 protein: ASSPNRQGANVLT

V gene: TRBV5-4
CDR3 length: 14
J gene: TRBJ2-6
D gene: TRBD1
CDR3 protein: ASSSQGGPGANVLT

V gene: TRBV29-1
CDR3 length: 13
J gene: TRBJ2-1
D gene: TRBD2
CDR3 protein: SVLSRPSGRNEQF

V gene: TRBV2
CDR3 length: 9
J gene: TRBJ1-1
D gene: .
CDR3 protein: ASSATVEAF

V gene: TRBV19
CDR3 length: 17
J gene: TRBJ2-7
D gene: TRBD2
CDR3 protein: ASSSPLAGVQGSSYEQY

V gene: TRBV5-1
CDR3 length: 11
J gene: TRBJ1-1
D gene: .
CDR3 protein: ASRRDKNTEAF

V gene: TRBV11-3
CDR3 length: 12
J gene: TRBJ1-1
D gene: TRBD1
CDR3 protein: ASSKGTGLTEAF

V gene: TRBV2
CDR3 length: 10
J gene: TRBJ1-5
D gene: .
CDR3 protein: ASSAGRQPQH

V gene: TRBV18
CDR3 length: 14
J gene: TRBJ1-2
D gene: .
CDR3 protein: ASSPPQSGGRYGYT

V gene: TRBV5-1
CDR3 length: 15
J gene: TRBJ1-2
D gene: .
CDR3 protein: ASSLVVGRVFSGGYT

V gene: TRBV19
CDR3 length: 14
J gene: TRBJ1-5
D gene: TRBD1
CDR3 protein: ASSRTGTGGNQPQH

V gene: TRBV7-2
CDR3 length: 13
J gene: TRBJ2-1
D gene: TRBD2
CDR3 protein: ASRFGGTNYNEQF

V gene: TRBV4-1
CDR3 length: 14
J gene: TRBJ1-4
D gene: .
CDR3 protein: ASSQDYSSGHEKLF

V gene: TRBV7-9
CDR3 length: 12
J gene: TRBJ2-1
D gene: TRBD2
CDR3 protein: ASSHGGINNEQF

V gene: TRBV6-5
CDR3 length: 11
J gene: TRBJ1-5
D gene: .
CDR3 protein: ASRTAFNQPQH

V gene: TRBV18
CDR3 length: 15
J gene: TRBJ1-5
D gene: TRBD1
CDR3 protein: ASSPNPGQGASQPQH

V gene: TRBV11-2
CDR3 length: 14
J gene: TRBJ1-5
D gene: TRBD1
CDR3 protein: ASSAGQGARAQPQH

V gene: TRBV6-5
CDR3 length: 11
J gene: TRBJ1-6
D gene: TRBD1
CDR3 protein: ASRDRDISPLH

V gene: TRBV7-3
CDR3 length: 13
J gene: TRBJ1-2
D gene: TRBD1
CDR3 protein: ASSLTGTGDYGYT

V gene: TRBV5-1
CDR3 length: 12
J gene: TRBJ1-5
D gene: .
CDR3 protein: ASRDSVSNQPQH